This record covers a single T cell receptor (beta chain). The record originates from a study of PD-1 blockade in mismatch repair-deficient tumors. The protocol was immunoSEQ multiplex PCR, while the TCRdb copy is restricted to in-frame clones and leaves out a portion. The sample lists under 25,000 clones; approximately 84% were seen once. CDR3 length: 12 residues. Germline CDR1 SGHRS, CDR2 YFSETQ. Unmatched junction bases numbered 6, after V lost 4 bases and J lost 9 bases. This chain connects TRBV5-1 to TRBJ1-2; 7 bases map to TRBD1. This receptor was identified in an adult with mismatch repair-deficient cancer. The source material was peripheral blood, sampled 2 weeks after starting pembrolizumab. The CDR3 DNA follows: TGCGCCAGCAGCACGGGACAGCTCAGCTACACCTTC. This encodes CASSTGQLSYTF.